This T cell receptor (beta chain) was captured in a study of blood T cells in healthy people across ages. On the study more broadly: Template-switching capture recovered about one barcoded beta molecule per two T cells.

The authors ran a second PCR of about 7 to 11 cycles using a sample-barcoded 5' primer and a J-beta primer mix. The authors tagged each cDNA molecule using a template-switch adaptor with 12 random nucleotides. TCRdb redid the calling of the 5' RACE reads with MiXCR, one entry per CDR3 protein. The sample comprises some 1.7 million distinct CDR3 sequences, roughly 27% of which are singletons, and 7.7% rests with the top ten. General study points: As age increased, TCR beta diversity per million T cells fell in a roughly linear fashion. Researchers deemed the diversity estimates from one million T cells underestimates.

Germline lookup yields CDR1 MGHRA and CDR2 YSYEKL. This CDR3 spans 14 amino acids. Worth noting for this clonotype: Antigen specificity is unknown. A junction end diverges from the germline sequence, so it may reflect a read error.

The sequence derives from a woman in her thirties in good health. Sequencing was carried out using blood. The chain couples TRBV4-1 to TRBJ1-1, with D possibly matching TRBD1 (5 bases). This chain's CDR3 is CASSQDPGNAEAFF. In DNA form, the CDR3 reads TGCGCCAGCAGCCAAGATCCAGGGAACGCTGAAGCTTTCTTT.